This T cell receptor beta chain was sequenced in a study of T cell responses to AZD1222 COVID-19 vaccine. Study-level findings and limits: Nearly half of spike-specific TCRs reportedly target variant regions that are unmutated in the B.1.351 and B.1.1.7 variants.

A remark on this clone: The antigen is undetermined.

Assay used: immunoSEQ multiplex PCR; TCRdb lists only in-frame clones, some missing. The sample lists about 270,000 clones, 90% to 95% occurring once. CDR1 and CDR2 from the germline V gene are SGHDN and FVKESK. There are 14 residues in the CDR3. The V end was cut by 7 bases, the J end by 3 bases, with 15 bases between. The chain uses TRBV14 and TRBJ1-1; no reliable D call. The sequence was collected from an adult who received the AZD1222 COVID-19 vaccine. Here the sequenced sample was peripheral blood, taken 28 days after the second AZD1222 dose. This CDR3 reads CASTPAGSYTEAFF. DNA of the CDR3: TGTGCCAGCACCCCGGCGGGGAGCTACACTGAAGCTTTCTTT.